This T cell receptor (beta chain) was sequenced during a study of OX40 agonist ivuxolimab in advanced cancers. About the research overall: Each dose-escalation patient presented with hepatocellular carcinoma, melanoma, renal cell or head and neck cancer.

Trimming took 5 bases from V and 4 from J; bases not matched to a gene: 10. Germline V CDR1 and CDR2: SEHNR, FQNEAQ (reference sequence). There are 17 residues in the CDR3. As concerns this clone: Antigen: not known.

Study observations and caveats: Specificity for antigen went undetermined in the expanded peripheral T cells.

TCRdb keeps only in-frame clones here, not all; method: immunoSEQ multiplex PCR. The data contain 60,000 to 70,000 clones, about 81% of them singletons. The starting material was CD4+ or CD8+ T cells sorted from blood, obtained in a trial of the OX40 agonist ivuxolimab. The source of this sequence is an adult with an advanced solid tumor such as melanoma, head and neck, liver or kidney cancer. The chain uses TRBV7-9 and TRBJ2-6; TRBD1 aligns across 8 bases. In nucleotides, the CDR3 is TGTGCCAGCAGCCCCATTAAGACAGGGGTGGGGGCCAACGTCCTGACTTTC. Translation: CASSPIKTGVGANVLTF.